This passage covers 20 T cell receptor beta chains from one sample sequenced in a study of T cell repertoires in cytomegalovirus infection. No antigen is known for these receptors. TCRdb ran MiXCR on the reads and lists one entry per CDR3 protein. The sample has 150,000 or so distinct CDR3 sequences; approximately 30% are singletons. This specimen was CD8+ T cells from cultured PBMCs, taken from culture after CMV antigen stimulation. The receptors derive from a human donor in good health (CMV status not recorded). Some clones in this sample may be carry-over from other donors' samples.

The CDR3 nucleotides read TGTGCCAGCAGCCCCGGAGGGTCCTACGAGCAGTACTTC. It yields the protein CASSPGGSYEQYF. The J gene is TRBJ2-7, the V gene TRBV7-6; tentatively, D is TRBD2 (6 bases). The CDR3 is 13 amino acids. Germline CDR1 reads SGHVS; CDR2 reads FNYEAQ. V lost 5 bases and J 1 base, leaving 9 bases between the germline ends.

The rearrangement joins TRBV7-8 to TRBJ2-2; D is ambiguous. Germline loops: CDR1 SGHVS, CDR2 FQNEAQ. Deletions cut 4 bases from V and 3 bases from J, with 9 bases between. This CDR3 is 14 amino acids long. Here the CDR3 DNA reads TGTGCCAGCAGCTCGCAAAGTTACACCGGGGAGCTGTTTTTT. It specifies CASSSQSYTGELFF.

The V call is TRBV2, the J call TRBJ2-3; D is unresolved. From germline, CDR1 is SNHLY and CDR2 FYNNEI. The CDR3 length is 11 residues. V was cut by 7 bases and J by 6 bases, with 8 bases left in between. CDR3 nucleotide sequence: TGTGCCAGCACCTCACAGGATACGCAGTATTTT. Encoded protein: CASTSQDTQYF.

This clonotype occurred a few times. CDR3 in amino acids: CASSQKGYQETQYF. In DNA form, the CDR3 reads TGTGCCAGCAGCCAGAAGGGGTACCAAGAGACCCAGTACTTC. The V call is TRBV7-9, the J call TRBJ2-5, with a weak D call TRBD1 (5 bases). V lost 5 bases to trimming and J lost 0 bases, with 10 bases between them. The germline V gene has CDR1 SEHNR and CDR2 FQNEAQ (reference sequence). The CDR3 loop spans 14 amino acids.

As regards this clonotype: It is likely a read error, because the conserved phenylalanine at the end of the CDR3 is missing. The chain couples TRBV12-5 to TRBJ1-4; D is unresolved. Deletions cut 4 bases from V and 0 bases from J, with 9 bases between. Germline V gene lookup returns CDR1 LGHNT and CDR2 FRNRAP. CDR3 size: 15 residues. The CDR3 coding sequence is TGTGCTAGTGGTTCTAACGTTGCAACTAATGAAAAACTGTTTTCT. It encodes CASGSNVATNEKLFS.

The rearrangement links TRBV29-1 to TRBJ2-7; 7 bases agree with TRBD1. Germline V gene sequence: CDR1 SQVTM, CDR2 ANQGSEA. The V gene end was trimmed by 0 bases and the J gene end by 5 bases; junction bases not matched to a gene: 4. This CDR3 contains 13 residues. This CDR3 reads CSVEDPTGDEQYF. The CDR3 DNA is TGCAGCGTTGAAGATCCCACAGGGGACGAGCAGTACTTC.

This clonotype has only a few counts. CDR3 sequence (DNA): TGTGCCAGCAGTCCTATAGGACTTTACGAGCAGTACTTC. It translates to CASSPIGLYEQYF. The chain combines TRBV2 with TRBJ2-7, with D perhaps matching TRBD2 (5 bases). Trimming removed 5 bases at V and 4 bases at J, with 12 bases between. The CDR3 spans 13 residues. Germline-derived CDR1 and CDR2 are SNHLY and FYNNEI.

This clonotype was counted between two and nine times. This chain links TRBV7-6 with TRBJ2-4; TRBD1 is a possible D gene (5 bases). The CDR3 has 16 amino acids. Germline CDR1 SGHVS, CDR2 FNYEAQ. V lost 0 bases and J 1 base, leaving 10 bases between the germline ends. The CDR3 protein is CASSLAGDAAKNIQYF. In DNA form, the CDR3 reads TGTGCCAGCAGCTTAGCAGGGGATGCGGCCAAAAACATTCAGTACTTC.

The V call is TRBV7-8, the J call TRBJ2-7; D tentatively fits TRBD1 or TRBD2 (5 bases each). Germline V lookup: CDR1 SGHVS, CDR2 FQNEAQ. The CDR3 is 15 residues long. V shed 1 base and J shed 0 bases, with 10 bases lying between them. The CDR3 DNA sequence: TGTGCCAGCAGCTTAGGCTGGGACCTCTCCTACGAGCAGTACTTC. Translation: CASSLGWDLSYEQYF.

In its sample, this clonotype was seen a few times. The chain links TRBV9 to TRBJ2-3; D unclear. CDR1 SGDLS and CDR2 YYNGEE come from the germline V gene. The CDR3 is 15 residues long. Trimming stripped 0 bases from V and 4 bases from J, with 12 bases between. As DNA, the CDR3 is TGTGCCAGCAGCGTAGAAGGGTGGACCCCAGATACGCAGTATTTT. This encodes CASSVEGWTPDTQYF.

V usage is TRBV4-1 and J usage is TRBJ2-7, with 11 bases matching TRBD1. Unmatched junction bases numbered 5, after V lost 3 bases and J lost 4 bases. This CDR3 spans 15 amino acids. The germline V gene has CDR1 MGHRA and CDR2 YSYEKL. The CDR3 bases are TGCGCCAGCAGCCAGGGGACAGGGGGACCGTACGAGCAGTACTTC. Encoded protein: CASSQGTGGPYEQYF.

This clonotype was found a few times. V is TRBV7-2 and J is TRBJ2-7; a possible D gene is TRBD1 (6 bases). V shed 1 base and J shed 5 bases, with 15 bases lying between them. Germline values: CDR1 SGHTA, CDR2 FQGNSA. There are 15 residues in the CDR3. The CDR3 reads CASSLGGTITDEQYF. In DNA form, the CDR3 reads TGTGCCAGCAGCTTAGGTGGGACAATTACGGACGAGCAGTACTTC.

This clonotype was seen a handful of times. The rearrangement joins TRBV20-1 to TRBJ2-3; 7 nucleotides line up with TRBD1. Unmatched junction bases numbered 21, after V lost 0 bases and J lost 3 bases. The CDR3 loop spans 20 amino acids. The germline gives CDR1 DFQATT, CDR2 SNEGSKA (reference sequence). This chain's CDR3 is CSARESGQPTTRRGTDTQYF. CDR3 in DNA: TGCAGTGCTAGAGAATCGGGACAGCCAACCACCCGTAGAGGAACAGATACGCAGTATTTT.

In its sample, this clonotype was seen a few times. This chain joins TRBV7-8 and TRBJ1-6, with 7 bases aligning to TRBD1. This CDR3 comprises 19 residues. CDR1 and CDR2 from the germline V gene are SGHVS and FQNEAQ. J lost 9 bases, V lost 5 bases, and 22 bases had no gene match. DNA for the CDR3: TGTGCCAGCAGCCGTGTGGCGACAGGGCCGCGAGTTATGGGTTCACCCCTCCACTTT. Translation gives CASSRVATGPRVMGSPLHF.

This clonotype was counted a few times. V usage is TRBV5-1 and J usage is TRBJ2-1; D possibly uses TRBD1 or TRBD2 (5 bases each). CDR1 and CDR2 from the germline V gene are SGHRS and YFSETQ. V was clipped by 4 bases and J by 5 bases, with 13 bases between them. This CDR3 has 14 residues. The CDR3 is CASSQSGTDNEQFF. CDR3 DNA: TGCGCCAGCAGCCAATCCGGGACGGACAATGAGCAGTTCTTC.

The V call is TRBV7-8, the J call TRBJ2-3; a possible D gene is TRBD2 (6 bases). This CDR3 has 15 amino acids. CDR1 SGHVS and CDR2 FQNEAQ come from the germline V gene. V lost 5 bases and J 0 bases, leaving 12 bases between the germline ends. The CDR3 nucleotides read TGTGCCAGCAGCGGAACCGGGACTAGCACAGATACGCAGTATTTT. Translation gives CASSGTGTSTDTQYF.

The chain joins TRBV28 to TRBJ2-4; 14 bases align to TRBD2. Germline trimming cut 6 bases from V and 8 bases from J; bases unmatched to any gene: 15. The CDR3 is 18 residues long. The germline CDR1 and CDR2 sequences are MDHEN and SYDVKM. DNA of the CDR3: TGTGCCAGCAGACAGTTGGGCCGACTAGCGGGGGGGCTGGACATTCAGTACTTC. It encodes CASRQLGRLAGGLDIQYF.

The genes are TRBV19 and TRBJ2-1; D remains unclear. The germline V gene has CDR1 LNHDA and CDR2 SQIVND (reference sequence). The CDR3 sequence is 13 residues long. V was shortened by 4 bases and J by 10 bases, with 14 bases between the two germline ends. The CDR3 coding sequence is TGTGCCAGTAGTACAGGACGGCAAGGGGAGCAGTTCTTC. Translation gives CASSTGRQGEQFF.

This sequence joins TRBV2 and TRBJ2-6; 7 nucleotides match TRBD1. The CDR3 has 14 residues. V shed 8 bases, J shed 2 bases, and the junction held 3 bases outside the gene matches. Germline loops: CDR1 SNHLY, CDR2 FYNNEI. This chain's CDR3 is CASPGQAGANVLTF. The CDR3 coding sequence is TGTGCCAGCCCAGGACAGGCTGGGGCCAACGTCCTGACTTTC.

The V gene is TRBV5-5, the J gene TRBJ2-1; TRBD2 matches at 8 bases. J was trimmed by 5 bases and V by 1 base; bases with no gene match: 11. The CDR3 is 17 amino acids. In germline, CDR1 is SGHKS, CDR2 YYEKEE (reference sequence). The CDR3 bases are TGTGCCAGCAGCTTGTCGGTAGCGGGGTGGATCGACAATGAGCAGTTCTTC. Translated: CASSLSVAGWIDNEQFF.